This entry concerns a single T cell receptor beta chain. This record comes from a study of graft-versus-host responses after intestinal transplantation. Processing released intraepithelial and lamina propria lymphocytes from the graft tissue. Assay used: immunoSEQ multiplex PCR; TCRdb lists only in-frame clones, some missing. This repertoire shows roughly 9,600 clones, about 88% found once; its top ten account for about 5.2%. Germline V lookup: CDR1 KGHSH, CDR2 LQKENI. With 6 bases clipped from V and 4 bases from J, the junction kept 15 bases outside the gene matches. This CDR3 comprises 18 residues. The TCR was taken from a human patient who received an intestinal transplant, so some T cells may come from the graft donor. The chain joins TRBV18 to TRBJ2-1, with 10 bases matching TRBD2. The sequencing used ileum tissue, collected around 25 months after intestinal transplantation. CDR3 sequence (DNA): TGTGCCAGCTCCCCGCCGGAGGGCAGTAGCGGGAGGTACAATGAGCAGTTCTTC. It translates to CASSPPEGSSGRYNEQFF. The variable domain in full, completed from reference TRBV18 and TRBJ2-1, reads NAGVMQNPRHLVRRRGQEARLRCSPMKGHSHVYWYRQLPEEGLKFMVYLQKENIIDESGMPKERFSAEFPKEGPSILRIQQVVRGDSAAYFCASSPPEGSSGRYNEQFFGPGTRLTVL.